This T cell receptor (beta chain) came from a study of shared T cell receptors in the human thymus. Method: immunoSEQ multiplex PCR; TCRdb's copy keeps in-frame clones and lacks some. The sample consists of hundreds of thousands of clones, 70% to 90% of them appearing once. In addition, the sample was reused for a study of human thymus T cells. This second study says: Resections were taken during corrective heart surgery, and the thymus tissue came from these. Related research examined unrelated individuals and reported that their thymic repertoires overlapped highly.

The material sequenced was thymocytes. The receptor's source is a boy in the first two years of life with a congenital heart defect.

The CDR3 DNA sequence: TGTGCCCCCCGTTGGGGAGGGCTTAGCACAGATACGCAGTATTTT. This encodes CAPRWGGLSTDTQYF. The genes are TRBV2 and TRBJ2-3, with TRBD2 matching over 7 bases. The germline gives CDR1 SNHLY, CDR2 FYNNEI. The CDR3 is 15 residues long. V shed 11 bases, J shed 0 bases, and the junction held 11 bases outside the gene matches.